Here is one TCR beta chain with its context. This clonotype was counted a few times. The target of this receptor is not known. The record has no base qualities; no much larger clone is one base away. This sample is drawn from a study of T-cell memory formation after mild COVID-19 listed by TCRdb under 2021. As for the study more broadly: TCR sequence clusters from the two donors were largely donor specific. Longitudinal TCRalpha and TCRbeta repertoire sequencing tracked T-cell clones expanding and contracting after mild COVID-19 in two donors. The cohort comprised two young, previously healthy adult volunteers, one female and one male.

Beyond this particular receptor, the publication reports: Contracting CD4+ clones were located mainly in the CM and EM memory subsets, whereas CD8+ clones were found to be enriched in EMRA. Balanced CD4/CD8 phenotypes were observed for clones contracting from day 15 to 85, whereas a bias towards CD4+ was observed for a second wave of clones expanding from day 15 to 37. Whether the second-wave clones peaking on day 37 were SARS-CoV-2 specific was not confirmed. Some responding clones were detected in pre-infection memory, which suggested that pre-existing cross-reactive memory T cells had joined the SARS-CoV-2 response. The study covered only a couple of mild cases, and larger cohorts including severe cases with pre-infection samples were considered necessary.

V was cut back by 4 bases and J by 1 base, leaving a gap of 11 bases between them. Looking up the germline V gene (reference sequence) yields CDR1 GTSNPN and CDR2 SVGIG. From its cysteine to its phenylalanine, the CDR3 spans 13 amino acids. Only the CDR3 portion is preserved as DNA: 39 bases, with reading frame beginning at the first base. PBMCs were isolated by Ficoll-Paque density gradient centrifugation. Sequenced using an Illumina NovaSeq 6000. TCRalpha and TCRbeta cDNA libraries were constructed by 5'RACE with constant-segment primers, with sample barcodes and unique molecular identifiers being introduced. Trizol reagent was used to extract RNA from every sample. Libraries were amplified in two PCR steps, with a second sample barcode and Illumina TruSeq adapters added in the second step. Libraries were sequenced on an Illumina NovaSeq with 2 x 150 bp paired-end reads. The original methods were these. With migec v1.2.7, reads were demultiplexed and then collapsed into UMI-guided consensus sequences. With mixcr v2.1.11, UMI consensuses were aligned to TRA and TRB V and J templates and assembled into clonotypes. A clonotype was counted as expanded or contracted only if both edgeR and NoisET called the change significant, with noise models trained on biological replicates. For edgeR calls, the thresholds were a false discovery rate-adjusted p below 0.01 and a log2 fold-change of 1. As an exploratory analysis of dynamics, max-normalized trajectories of the 1000 most abundant clonotypes were examined by PCA with hierarchical clustering. Separately sequenced CD4+ and CD8+ repertoires were used to assign a CD4 or CD8 phenotype to each responding clone. The raw public data were reprocessed by TCRdb itself: fastp quality trimming at Q25, MiXCR clonotype calling, in-frame beta chains only. Identical CDR3 proteins give one entry, which carries the most common genes and DNA. These V and J calls are TCRdb output, not the study's own analysis. For this sample the table gives roughly 100,000 distinct CDR3 sequences, of which about 13% were detected only once. About a quarter of the sample rests with the top ten.

Input material: PBMCs or a T cell subset sorted from them (not recorded which). Recombination connected TRBV30 to TRBJ2-7, with the D assignment possibly TRBD1 or TRBD2, given 5 matching bases for each. This clonotype was sampled from an adult woman who had mild COVID-19 (a few samples of this study predate the infection). The sample titles of this study are shuffled in the database, so cell type and time point are left out; the donor was told from shared clones. The CDR3 in this case is CAWTRDRSYEQYF. The nucleotide sequence reads as follows: TGTGCCTGGACCCGGGACCGATCCTACGAGCAGTACTTC. Reference TRBV30 and TRBJ2-7 proteins supply the regions before and after the CDR3; the full variable domain is: SQTIHQWPATLVQPVGSPLSLECTVEGTSNPNLYWYRQAAGRGLQLLFYSVGIGQISSEVPQNLSASRPQDRQFILSSKKLLLSDSGFYLCAWTRDRSYEQYFGPGTRLTVT.